This TCR beta chain was observed in a study of blood T cells in healthy people across ages. A sample-barcoded 5' primer and a J-beta primer mix were used in a second PCR of roughly 7 to 11 cycles. One entry per CDR3 protein, called by TCRdb with MiXCR from the 5' RACE reads. The sample carries some 760,000 distinct CDR3 sequences, more than 20% recorded once. Germline V gives CDR1 GTSNPN, CDR2 SVGIG (reference sequence). This CDR3 contains 15 residues. These data also featured in a second study, about T cells of mothers and their children.

The chain combines TRBV30 with TRBJ2-1, with D possibly matching TRBD1 (5 bases). The DNA end is more similar to TRBJ2-5, so the J call may be wrong. The clonotype was recovered from a boy between 10 and 17 years old in good health. The sequencing input was blood. The CDR3 is CAWSVLGPKGETQYF. In nucleotides, the CDR3 is TGTGCCTGGAGTGTACTTGGCCCTAAGGGGGAGACCCAGTACTTC.